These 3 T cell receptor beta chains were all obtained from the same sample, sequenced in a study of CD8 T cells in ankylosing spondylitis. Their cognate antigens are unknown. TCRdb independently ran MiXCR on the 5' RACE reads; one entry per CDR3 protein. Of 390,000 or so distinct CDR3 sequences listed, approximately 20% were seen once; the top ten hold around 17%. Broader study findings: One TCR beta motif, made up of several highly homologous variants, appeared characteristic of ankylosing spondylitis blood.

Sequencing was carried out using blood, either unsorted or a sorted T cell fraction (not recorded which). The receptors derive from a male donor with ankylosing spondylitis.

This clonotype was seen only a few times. The CDR3 DNA reads as TGCAGTGCTAGGGGATGGGGCCGGATCACAGATACGCAGTATTTT. This codes for CSARGWGRITDTQYF. The chain carries TRBV20-1 and TRBJ2-3; weak D call: TRBD1 (5 bases). Germline V gene sequence: CDR1 DFQATT, CDR2 SNEGSKA (reference sequence). The CDR3 spans 15 residues. V lost 3 bases and J 2 bases, leaving 15 bases between the germline ends.

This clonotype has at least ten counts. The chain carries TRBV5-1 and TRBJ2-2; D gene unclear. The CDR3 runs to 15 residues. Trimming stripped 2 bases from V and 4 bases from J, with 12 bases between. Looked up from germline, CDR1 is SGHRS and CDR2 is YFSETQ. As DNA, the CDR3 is TGCGCCAGCAGCTTTAACAGCCCAATCACCGGGGAGCTGTTTTTT. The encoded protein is CASSFNSPITGELFF.

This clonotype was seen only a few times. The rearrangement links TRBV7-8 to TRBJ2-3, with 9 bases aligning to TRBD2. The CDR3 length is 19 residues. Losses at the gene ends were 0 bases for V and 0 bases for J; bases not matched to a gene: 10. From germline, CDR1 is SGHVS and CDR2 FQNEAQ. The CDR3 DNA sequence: TGTGCCAGCAGCTTAGCGAGGCCTATAGCGGGAGCGAGCACAGATACGCAGTATTTT. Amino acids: CASSLARPIAGASTDTQYF.